Shown below are 10 T cell receptor beta chains from a single sample sequenced in a study of T cell changes during pregnancy in multiple sclerosis. TCRdb keeps only in-frame clones here, not all; method: immunoSEQ multiplex PCR. The sample gives approximately 83,000 clones, over 80% of which show up once; roughly 4% is in the top ten. The starting material was peripheral blood, obtained in the first trimester of pregnancy. These receptors were taken from a female donor with multiple sclerosis, enrolled in a pregnancy study.

V usage is TRBV7-8 and J usage is TRBJ2-1, with 8 bases fitting TRBD2. Germline V gene sequence: CDR1 SGHVS, CDR2 FQNEAQ. V gave up 4 bases and J gave up 1 base; unmatched junction bases: 3. The CDR3 contains 15 residues. The CDR3 coding sequence is TGTGCCAGCAGCTCCGGGGGGGGATCCTACAATGAGCAGTTCTTC. Its translation is CASSSGGGSYNEQFF.

The genes are TRBV2 and TRBJ2-7; D possibly corresponds to TRBD2 (6 bases). Germline lookup yields CDR1 SNHLY and CDR2 FYNNEI. V lost 6 bases and J lost 3, with 9 bases in between. The CDR3 extends over 12 amino acids. The CDR3 region is CASRGTYYEQYF. In nucleotides, the CDR3 is TGTGCCAGCAGAGGGACTTACTACGAGCAGTACTTC.

The chain recombines TRBV30 with TRBJ2-1, with TRBD2 matching 9 bases. The CDR3 covers 16 residues. Germline V gene lookup returns CDR1 GTSNPN and CDR2 SVGIG (reference sequence). V trimming: 0 bases; J trimming: 5 bases; junction bases outside the gene matches: 8. CDR3 nucleotides: TGTGCCTGGAGTGTGTCCGGGACTAGCCTAAACAATGAGCAGTTCTTC. It translates to CAWSVSGTSLNNEQFF.

The rearrangement joins TRBV2 to TRBJ2-1; possible D gene TRBD1, 6 bases. V shed 4 bases and J shed 2 bases, with 6 bases lying between them. Germline V lookup: CDR1 SNHLY, CDR2 FYNNEI. The CDR3 has 13 residues. The CDR3 nucleotides read TGTGCCAGCAGTGGGACAGCCTACAATGAGCAGTTCTTC. Translation: CASSGTAYNEQFF.

The chain links TRBV10-3 to TRBJ1-2; TRBD1 aligns across 8 bases. The CDR3 covers 14 residues. The V gene end was trimmed by 8 bases and the J gene end by 2 bases; junction bases not matched to a gene: 7. Germline V CDR1 and CDR2: ENHRY, SYGVKD. CDR3 residues: CAIGGQGSNYGYTF. The CDR3 coding sequence is TGTGCCATCGGCGGACAGGGATCGAACTATGGCTACACCTTC.

CDR3 in amino acids: CASSSDRDTGELFF. The DNA of the CDR3 is TGTGCCAGCAGTTCCGACAGGGACACCGGGGAGCTGTTTTTT. This chain connects TRBV7-9 to TRBJ2-2; 7 nucleotides match TRBD1. The V and J ends lost 6 bases and 3 bases, in that order; junction bases with no gene match: 4. From germline, CDR1 is SEHNR and CDR2 FQNEAQ (reference sequence). This CDR3 is 14 amino acids long.

The genes are TRBV18 and TRBJ2-3; possible D gene TRBD1, 6 bases. CDR3 length: 15 residues. Germline lookup yields CDR1 KGHSH and CDR2 LQKENI. V lost 3 bases, J lost 2 bases, and 12 bases lay in between. CDR3 coding DNA: TGTGCCAGCTCACCGCGGCAGGGGAACACAGATACGCAGTATTTT. This sequence encodes CASSPRQGNTDTQYF.

The chain recombines TRBV7-2 with TRBJ1-2; TRBD1 might be the D (5 bases). This CDR3 region has 14 residues. Trimming stripped 5 bases from V and 8 bases from J, with 18 bases between. Germline V CDR1 and CDR2: SGHTA, FQGNSA. DNA for the CDR3: TGTGCCAGCAGCAAGGCCCAGGGCTCAGGAGGCTACACCTTC. This sequence encodes CASSKAQGSGGYTF.

This clone was seen only once. V gene TRBV7-6 combines with J gene TRBJ1-2; 8 bases are shared with TRBD1. Looked up from germline, CDR1 is SGHVS and CDR2 is FNYEAQ. Losses at the gene ends were 5 bases for V and 7 bases for J; bases not matched to a gene: 6. The length of the CDR3 is 13 residues. The CDR3 DNA sequence: TGTGCCAGCAGCGCAACAGGGGGTGCTGGCTACACCTTC. This translates into CASSATGGAGYTF.

This chain connects TRBV14 to TRBJ1-2, with TRBD1 matching over 7 bases. With V trimmed by 1 base and J by 4 bases, 6 bases remained unmatched. Germline loops: CDR1 SGHDN, CDR2 FVKESK. The CDR3 runs 15 residues. CDR3 sequence: CASSQVRGLGYGYTF. The CDR3 DNA reads as TGTGCCAGCAGCCAAGTGAGGGGGCTGGGCTATGGCTACACCTTC.